The clone carrying this T cell receptor (beta chain) was seen a single time. V gave up 3 bases and J gave up 11 bases, with 10 bases separating them. Germline CDR1 is KGHDR and CDR2 is SFDVKD. The length of the CDR3 is 12 residues. The data were obtained in a study of patients and donors after allogeneic stem cell transplantation. From the RT-PCR reads, TCRdb called clonotypes with MiXCR, one entry per CDR3 protein. The sample contains about 160,000 distinct CDR3 sequences, about 24% of which appear only once. Sequencing was performed on blood, either unsorted or a sorted T cell fraction (not recorded which). This chain joins TRBV24-1 and TRBJ2-1; D is tentatively TRBD1 or TRBD2 (5 bases each). This sequence was found in a human donor who was either an allogeneic HSCT recipient or a stem cell or donor lymphocyte infusion donor (not recorded which). It is not recorded whose cells these are; they may come from a transplant donor. The CDR3 is CATSDRDGKQFF. In DNA form, the CDR3 reads TGTGCCACCAGTGATAGGGACGGCAAGCAGTTCTTC.